Each of the 22 T cell receptor beta chains below was sequenced from the same sample in a study of Graves' ophthalmopathy and Graves' hyperthyroidism. The authors amplified TCR beta CDR3 regions, and they did so from RNA transcripts for repertoire sequencing. HTBI primers were used in a first-round RT-PCR, which preceded a second-round multiplex PCR. TCRdb reanalysed the multiplex PCR reads using MiXCR and keeps one entry per CDR3 protein. Among fewer than 650,000 distinct CDR3 sequences listed, over 20% were seen once. Sequences were obtained from peripheral blood. Receptor source: a woman aged 18-29 years with stable Graves' hyperthyroidism. Some clones in this sample may be carry-over from other donors' samples.

This clonotype appeared a single time. The rearrangement links TRBV6-5 to TRBJ1-6; D remains ambiguous. From germline, CDR1 is MNHEY and CDR2 SVGAGI. Trimming took 4 bases from V and 7 from J, leaving 8 bases between them. The CDR3 has 13 residues. The chain's CDR3 is CASSSGNNSPLHF. CDR3 DNA: TGTGCCAGCAGTTCTGGGAACAATTCACCCCTCCACTTT.

This clonotype was counted ten times or more. V and J are TRBV11-2 and TRBJ1-2; a weak D match, TRBD1 (5 bases). This CDR3 is built from 16 residues. Germline CDR1 and CDR2: SGHAT and FQNNGV. Trimming removed 0 bases at V and 6 bases at J, with 17 bases between. CDR3 amino acids: CASSLDLLSREDGYTF. The CDR3 DNA sequence: TGTGCCAGCAGCTTAGATCTTTTGAGCAGGGAGGATGGCTACACCTTC.

In DNA form, the CDR3 reads TGTGCCAGCAGTTCAGAGGACAGGGAAGGCGAGCAGTACTTC. Its protein product is CASSSEDREGEQYF. The chain joins TRBV6-5 to TRBJ2-7; 8 bases are a match to TRBD1. Looked up from germline, CDR1 is MNHEY and CDR2 is SVGAGI. V lost 4 bases and J lost 6; bases outside the gene matches: 8. The CDR3 length is 14 residues.

This clonotype was seen ten or more times. The chain carries TRBV27 and TRBJ2-7; D may be TRBD1 (5 bases). The germline V and J ends were trimmed by 4 bases and 2 bases, with 12 bases remaining between them. The CDR3 loop spans 14 amino acids. Germline V lookup: CDR1 MNHEY, CDR2 SMNVEV (reference sequence). The CDR3 loop is CASSSADSTYEQYF. The CDR3 DNA is TGTGCCAGCAGTTCCGCCGACAGCACCTACGAGCAGTACTTC.

This clonotype was picked up many times. The V gene is TRBV10-3, the J gene TRBJ2-2, with 8 bases fitting TRBD2. V dropped 5 bases and J dropped 5; count of bases not matched to a gene: 10. This CDR3 contains 16 residues. Germline V gene data show CDR1 as ENHRY and CDR2 as SYGVKD. The DNA of the CDR3 is TGTGCCATCAGTAGCGGGAGCGTTCTGGGGACCGGGGAGCTGTTTTTT. Amino acid sequence: CAISSGSVLGTGELFF.

This clonotype has at least ten counts. The chain links TRBV20-1 to TRBJ1-1, with D unresolved. CDR3 length equals 14 residues. Trimming removed 5 bases from V and 1 base from J, with 14 bases in between. The V gene's germline CDR1 is DFQATT and CDR2 SNEGSKA (reference sequence). This CDR3 reads CSAQNLGGNTEAFF. CDR3 DNA sequence: TGCAGTGCTCAAAACCTAGGCGGGAACACTGAAGCTTTCTTT.

In this sample, this clonotype turned up many times. The V gene is TRBV10-3, the J gene TRBJ2-5, with D unresolved. Germline V gives CDR1 ENHRY, CDR2 SYGVKD. CDR3 size: 11 residues. The CDR3 protein is CVPVTQETQYF. In DNA form, the CDR3 reads TGTGTCCCAGTGACCCAAGAGACCCAGTACTTC.

J is TRBJ2-7 and V is TRBV7-8; 8 bases align to TRBD2. J gave up 2 bases and V 1 base, and 10 bases lay outside the gene matches. The CDR3 has 17 amino acids. Germline CDR1 SGHVS, CDR2 FQNEAQ. The CDR3 here is CASSLETPPGGPYEQYF. For the CDR3, the DNA is TGTGCCAGCAGCTTAGAGACCCCTCCGGGAGGGCCCTACGAGCAGTACTTC. Full variable domain (missing parts from reference TRBV7-8 and TRBJ2-7): GAGVSQSPRYKVAKRGQDVALRCDPISGHVSLFWYQQALGQGPEFLTYFQNEAQLDKSGLPSDRFFAERPEGSVSTLKIQRTQQEDSAVYLCASSLETPPGGPYEQYFGPGTRLTVT.

This clonotype was seen at least ten times. A much more abundant neighbour one base away suggests this may be a read error. The chain joins TRBV12-3 or TRBV12-4 to TRBJ1-1; 8 bases agree with TRBD1. The CDR3 loop spans 15 amino acids. Trimming removed 4 bases from V and 3 bases from J; junction bases left unmatched: 7. This chain's CDR3 is CASSSPNRGDTEAFF. The CDR3 nucleotides are TGTGCCAGCAGTTCCCCAAACAGGGGGGACACTGAAGCTTTCTTT.

This clonotype came up many times. The rearrangement joins TRBV6-5 to TRBJ2-7; the match to TRBD1 covers 7 bases. Germline V lookup: CDR1 MNHEY, CDR2 SVGAGI. Trimming cost V 7 bases and J 3 bases; bases outside gene matches: 0. The CDR3 is 11 residues long. The CDR3 region is CASTGGYEQYF. DNA for the CDR3: TGTGCCAGCACAGGGGGCTACGAGCAGTACTTC.

This clonotype occurred many times. The chain recombines TRBV6-1 with TRBJ1-2; 8 bases agree with TRBD1. The CDR3 is 16 amino acids. Germline lookup yields CDR1 MNHNS and CDR2 SASEGT. Unmatched junction bases numbered 13, after V lost 2 bases and J lost 8 bases. The CDR3 region has the DNA TGTGCCAGCAGTGAAAGGGATGGACAGGGAAATTTAGGCTACACCTTC. Its protein product is CASSERDGQGNLGYTF.

The table lists this clonotype with many counts. This sequence joins TRBV2 and TRBJ2-7; D is perhaps TRBD2 (6 bases). The CDR3 has 13 residues. Deletions cut 4 bases from V and 6 bases from J, with 13 bases between. Germline CDR1 and CDR2: SNHLY and FYNNEI. CDR3: CASSVGEESEQYF. CDR3 nucleotides: TGTGCCAGCAGTGTGGGGGAGGAGAGCGAGCAGTACTTC.

Ten or more counts support this clonotype. V usage is TRBV7-3 and J usage is TRBJ2-5; 12 nucleotides agree with TRBD2. With 6 bases clipped from V and 5 bases from J, the junction kept 10 bases outside the gene matches. CDR1 and CDR2 (germline): SGHTA, FQGTGA. The CDR3 runs 16 residues. The chain's CDR3 is CASSPEGLAGGETQYF. The CDR3 nucleotides are TGTGCCAGCAGTCCCGAGGGCCTAGCGGGAGGGGAGACCCAGTACTTC.

Many counts were recorded for this clonotype. CDR3 coding DNA: TGTGCCAGCAGTTTAAGTAGCGGGAGGCCCTACGAGCAGTACTTC. It specifies CASSLSSGRPYEQYF. The chain has TRBV28 and TRBJ2-7; 10 bases agree with TRBD2. Unmatched junction bases numbered 3, after V lost 2 bases and J lost 2 bases. The CDR3 spans 15 residues. CDR1 is MDHEN and CDR2 is SYDVKM in the germline V gene.

There are many counts of this clonotype. The chain recombines TRBV20-1 with TRBJ2-4, with 7 bases fitting TRBD2. Trimming cost V 6 bases and J 1 base; bases outside gene matches: 6. The V gene's germline CDR1 is DFQATT and CDR2 SNEGSKA (reference sequence). The CDR3 sequence is 14 residues long. In DNA form, the CDR3 reads TGCAGTGCCCGAACCGGGAGGGCCAAAAACATTCAGTACTTC. Protein product: CSARTGRAKNIQYF.

This clonotype was recorded at least ten times. The chain has TRBV7-9 and TRBJ2-5; D is perhaps TRBD2 (7 bases). CDR3 length: 12 residues. CDR1 and CDR2 (germline): SEHNR, FQNEAQ (reference sequence). With 11 bases removed from V and 4 bases from J, the gap between germline ends came to 14 bases. The CDR3 spells CAGSGGRETQYF. The CDR3 DNA follows: TGTGCCGGTTCCGGGGGGCGAGAGACCCAGTACTTC.

This clonotype was counted once. The chain has TRBV6-1 and TRBJ1-1; 7 bases fit TRBD1. This CDR3 is built from 13 residues. In germline, CDR1 is MNHNS, CDR2 SASEGT. The junction had 8 bases not matched to a gene; V was cut back by 7 bases and J by 6 bases. The CDR3 protein is CASTTVGQPEAFF. The DNA for the CDR3 is TGTGCCAGCACTACCGTGGGACAGCCTGAAGCTTTCTTT.

This chain uses TRBV6-1 with TRBJ1-2; D is ambiguous. The length of the CDR3 is 14 residues. Germline values: CDR1 MNHNS, CDR2 SASEGT. Trimming pared 6 bases from V and 5 bases from J, leaving 16 bases between. The CDR3 is CASSQLVAEYGYTF. The DNA for the CDR3 is TGTGCCAGCAGCCAACTGGTGGCGGAATATGGCTACACCTTC.

This chain joins TRBV29-1 and TRBJ2-7, with D possibly called TRBD1 or TRBD2 (5 bases each). With 7 bases removed from V and 5 bases from J, the gap between germline ends came to 21 bases. This CDR3 has 14 residues. CDR1 is SQVTM and CDR2 is ANQGSEA in the germline V gene. CDR3 nucleotides: TGCAGCGACCCCATACTAGGGGATCCCAACGAGCAGTACTTC. It translates to CSDPILGDPNEQYF.

The CDR3 is CAASGTDYGYTF. The CDR3 region has the DNA TGTGCGGCATCCGGGACAGATTACGGCTACACCTTC. This chain links TRBV19 with TRBJ1-2; 7 bases line up with TRBD1. The CDR3 spans 12 residues. The V gene's germline CDR1 is LNHDA and CDR2 SQIVND (reference sequence).

This clonotype came up many times. The CDR3 spells CASSLDRVGLTGELFF. In nucleotides, the CDR3 is TGTGCCAGCAGCCTTGACAGGGTCGGACTCACCGGGGAGCTGTTTTTT. The chain joins TRBV6-1 to TRBJ2-2; TRBD1 aligns across 7 bases. The length of the CDR3 is 16 residues. Germline CDR1 and CDR2: MNHNS and SASEGT. Trimming took 6 bases from V and 4 from J; bases not matched to a gene: 11.

In this sample, this clonotype turned up a few times. The chain employs TRBV5-1 and TRBJ2-7; D could derive from TRBD1 or TRBD2 (6 bases each). The CDR3 is made up of 13 amino acids. The V gene's germline CDR1 is SGHRS and CDR2 YFSETQ. V lost 4 bases, J lost 11 bases, and 19 bases lay in between. The CDR3: CASSRVGGLPKYF. The CDR3 coding sequence is TGCGCCAGCAGCCGAGTGGGGGGCCTACCTAAGTACTTC.